The 32 T cell receptor beta chains below come from one sample, sequenced in a study of PD-L1 blockade in urothelial cancer. TCRdb's copy holds only in-frame clones and misses some; the assay was immunoSEQ multiplex PCR. Of about 95,000 clones listed, roughly 87% are singletons. Time point in this sample: pretreatment peripheral blood. The specimen comprised PBMCs, sampled around atezolizumab (anti-PD-L1) treatment. The receptors shown here come from a man between 60 and 75 years old with urothelial cancer.

V usage is TRBV6-1 and J usage is TRBJ2-1, with 13 positions matching TRBD2. The CDR3 covers 15 residues. In germline, CDR1 is MNHNS, CDR2 SASEGT. V shed 3 bases, J shed 4 bases, and the junction held 0 bases outside the gene matches. CDR3 residues: CASSEGLAGYNEQFF. The DNA for the CDR3 is TGTGCCAGCAGTGAGGGACTAGCGGGATACAATGAGCAGTTCTTC.

The rearrangement links TRBV7-3 to TRBJ2-6; perhaps TRBD2 as D (6 bases). This CDR3 has 19 amino acids. The ends were cut back, 5 bases at V and 0 bases at J, with 20 bases in the middle. Looked up from germline, CDR1 is SGHTA and CDR2 is FQGTGA. CDR3 nucleotide sequence: TGTGCCAGCAGCCCCAGAAATTTGGGGGGTGACTCTGGGGCCAACGTCCTGACTTTC. This translates into CASSPRNLGGDSGANVLTF.

This clone was recorded only once. The chain is built from TRBV7-9 and TRBJ1-4, with 10 bases aligning to TRBD1. Germline V gene lookup returns CDR1 SEHNR and CDR2 FQNEAQ (reference sequence). The CDR3 spans 16 residues. The ends lost 4 bases at V and 4 bases at J; junction bases unmatched: 6. The CDR3 protein is CASSSGQGVLNEKLFF. For the CDR3, the DNA is TGTGCCAGCAGCTCAGGACAGGGGGTTCTTAATGAAAAACTGTTTTTT. The whole variable domain, filled in from reference TRBV7-9 and TRBJ1-4, reads DTGVSQNPRHKITKRGQNVTFRCDPISEHNRLYWYRQTLGQGPEFLTYFQNEAQLEKSRLLSDRFSAERPKGSFSTLEIQRTEQGDSAMYLCASSSGQGVLNEKLFFGSGTQLSVL.

The genes are TRBV7-9 and TRBJ2-7; D perhaps matches TRBD1 (6 bases). Germline CDR1 and CDR2: SEHNR and FQNEAQ (reference sequence). V lost 4 bases and J 0 bases, leaving 19 bases between the germline ends. The CDR3 extends over 17 amino acids. CDR3 sequence reads: CASSSQGRGPSSYEQYF. CDR3 DNA: TGTGCCAGCAGCTCCCAGGGGCGAGGCCCGAGCTCCTACGAGCAGTACTTC.

The CDR3 DNA follows: TGTGCCAGCAGCTTGTCTGGGCGGGGGGTGCGGTTTGGCGAGCAGTACTTC. The encoded protein is CASSLSGRGVRFGEQYF. The chain is built from TRBV5-5 and TRBJ2-7; 8 nucleotides match TRBD2. With 1 base clipped from V and 6 bases from J, the junction kept 15 bases outside the gene matches. CDR3 length equals 17 residues. CDR1 is SGHKS and CDR2 is YYEKEE in the germline V gene (reference sequence).

The genes are TRBV7-3 and TRBJ2-2; D possibly corresponds to TRBD2 (6 bases). The CDR3 has 15 residues. Germline V gives CDR1 SGHTA, CDR2 FQGTGA. V lost 4 bases and J lost 7, with 16 bases in between. CDR3 amino acids: CASSSGRGSGGELFF. For the CDR3, the DNA is TGTGCCAGCAGCTCTGGCCGGGGGAGCGGCGGGGAGCTGTTTTTT.

The chain is built from TRBV5-1 and TRBJ2-3; weak D call: TRBD2 (5 bases). Trimming pared 3 bases from V and 6 bases from J, leaving 14 bases between. The germline V gene has CDR1 SGHRS and CDR2 YFSETQ. The CDR3 length is 14 residues. CDR3 in amino acids: CASSSGLQKDTQYF. CDR3 DNA sequence: TGCGCCAGCAGCTCCGGACTTCAAAAGGATACGCAGTATTTT.

This rearrangement joins TRBV7-3 to TRBJ2-1, with 9 bases lining up with TRBD2. Germline CDR1 and CDR2: SGHTA and FQGTGA. Trimming removed 2 bases from V and 6 bases from J; junction bases left unmatched: 2. This CDR3 contains 14 residues. The CDR3 nucleotides read TGTGCCAGCAGCTTAGCGGGGGGGAGCAATGAGCAGTTCTTC. It codes for CASSLAGGSNEQFF.

The chain couples TRBV5-1 to TRBJ2-7; 7 bases match TRBD2. Looked up from germline, CDR1 is SGHRS and CDR2 is YFSETQ. The CDR3 covers 15 residues. The V gene end was trimmed by 3 bases and the J gene end by 0 bases; junction bases not matched to a gene: 6. CDR3 region: CASSSSGGSSYEQYF. For the CDR3, the DNA is TGCGCCAGCAGCTCCTCGGGGGGTTCCTCCTACGAGCAGTACTTC.

The rearrangement links TRBV7-9 to TRBJ2-7; D not certain. Deletions cut 2 bases from V and 0 bases from J, with 8 bases between. Germline-derived CDR1 and CDR2 are SEHNR and FQNEAQ (reference sequence). This CDR3 has 14 residues. Written as DNA, the CDR3 is TGTGCCAGCAGCTTAAGAGAAAGCTCCTACGAGCAGTACTTC. Amino acid sequence: CASSLRESSYEQYF.

The chain recombines TRBV11-2 with TRBJ1-1, with 10 bases fitting TRBD1. V was clipped by 1 base and J by 11 bases; unmatched bases: 13. The CDR3 is made up of 16 amino acids. CDR1 is SGHAT, CDR2 FQNNGV, per germline. In DNA, the CDR3 is TGTGCCAGCAGCTTAGGATTTCTGGGGACAGGGGACTCGGCTTTCTTT. It is translated as CASSLGFLGTGDSAFF.

This clone was found once. The V gene is TRBV2, the J gene TRBJ1-2; TRBD1 matches at 8 bases. V lost 6 bases, J lost 8 bases, and 11 bases stayed unmatched. The germline gives CDR1 SNHLY, CDR2 FYNNEI. The CDR3 totals 14 residues. The CDR3 DNA follows: TGTGCCAGCAGCCTCGTCAGGGGGCCTGAAGGCTACACCTTC. This translates into CASSLVRGPEGYTF.

The J gene is TRBJ1-3, the V gene TRBV7-8; D is undetermined. V was trimmed by 3 bases and J by 2 bases, leaving 5 bases between them. This CDR3 has 13 amino acids. CDR1 and CDR2 from the germline V gene are SGHVS and FQNEAQ. Here the CDR3 DNA reads TGTGCCAGCAGCTTCGCAGCTGGAAACACCATATATTTT. It codes for CASSFAAGNTIYF.

This clone was seen more than once but under ten times. The chain employs TRBV29-1 and TRBJ2-7; the match to TRBD2 covers 7 bases. CDR1 is SQVTM, CDR2 ANQGSEA, per germline. There are 13 residues in the CDR3. Losses at the gene ends were 3 bases for V and 4 bases for J; bases not matched to a gene: 6. In DNA form, the CDR3 reads TGCAGCGTTGAGGTGGGCGGGAGTTACGAGCAGTACTTC. It translates to CSVEVGGSYEQYF.

J is TRBJ1-1 and V is TRBV28, with 11 bases matching TRBD1. V lost 0 bases and J lost 4; bases outside the gene matches: 1. CDR1 is MDHEN and CDR2 is SYDVKM in the germline V gene. This CDR3 has 15 residues. The chain's CDR3 is CASSLWGTGGTEAFF. CDR3 bases: TGTGCCAGCAGTTTATGGGGGACAGGGGGCACTGAAGCTTTCTTT. The variable domain in full, with the rest retrieved from reference TRBV28 and TRBJ1-1, is DVKVTQSSRYLVKRTGEKVFLECVQDMDHENMFWYRQDPGLGLRLIYFSYDVKMKEKGDIPEGYSVSREKKERFSLILESASTNQTSMYLCASSLWGTGGTEAFFGQGTRLTVV.

The rearrangement joins TRBV7-2 to TRBJ2-3, with 7 positions matching TRBD1. The CDR3 sequence is 16 residues long. Unmatched junction bases numbered 10, after V lost 5 bases and J lost 2 bases. Per germline, CDR1 SGHTA and CDR2 FQGNSA. CDR3: CASSPYLGQNTDTQYF. CDR3 nucleotides: TGTGCCAGCAGCCCATATCTGGGACAGAACACAGATACGCAGTATTTT.

The chain uses TRBV4-2 and TRBJ1-1; TRBD1 is a possible D gene (5 bases). Trimming shortened V by 0 bases and J by 0 bases, and 11 bases separated the two germline ends. CDR3 length equals 16 residues. Germline CDR1 LGHNA, CDR2 YNFKEQ. CDR3 sequence: CASSQEIGGMNTEAFF. CDR3 nucleotide sequence: TGTGCCAGCAGCCAAGAAATTGGGGGGATGAACACTGAAGCTTTCTTT.

This chain links TRBV28 with TRBJ2-7; weak D call: TRBD2 (5 bases). Trimming took off 1 base at V and 3 bases at J, with 10 bases between the two ends. The CDR3 consists of 14 residues. Germline V gene lookup returns CDR1 MDHEN and CDR2 SYDVKM. The DNA for the CDR3 is TGTGCCAGCAGTTTATCCGGGATTCTCTACGAGCAGTACTTC. Translating it yields CASSLSGILYEQYF.

The rearrangement joins TRBV6-5 to TRBJ1-2; D is undetermined. Trimming pared 5 bases from V and 4 bases from J, leaving 5 bases between. The CDR3 contains 11 residues. In germline, CDR1 is MNHEY, CDR2 SVGAGI. Here the CDR3 reads CASSEGYGYTF. CDR3 sequence (DNA): TGTGCCAGCAGTGAGGGCTATGGCTACACCTTC.

This clone has just one count. The chain recombines TRBV19 with TRBJ1-2; D not resolved. V lost 3 bases and J lost 4, with 9 bases in between. This CDR3 contains 13 residues. Germline V gives CDR1 LNHDA, CDR2 SQIVND (reference sequence). CDR3 nucleotide sequence: TGTGCCAGTAGTATCCCCTCGGGCTATGGCTACACCTTC. It yields the protein CASSIPSGYGYTF. The full variable domain, with the rest looked up from reference TRBV19 and TRBJ1-2, is DGGITQSPKYLFRKEGQNVTLSCEQNLNHDAMYWYRQDPGQGLRLIYYSQIVNDFQKGDIAEGYSVSREKKESFPLTVTSAQKNPTAFYLCASSIPSGYGYTFGSGTRLTVV.

The chain joins TRBV6-6 to TRBJ2-3; no reliable D call. Trimming left V 6 bases short and J 2 bases short, with 3 bases between. Germline V CDR1 and CDR2: MNHNY, SVGAGI (reference sequence). This CDR3 is 11 amino acids long. CDR3 nucleotide sequence: TGTGCCAGCAGCCTCACAGATACGCAGTATTTT. It is translated as CASSLTDTQYF.

This sequence joins TRBV2 and TRBJ2-7; 7 nucleotides align to TRBD2. With 5 bases clipped from V and 0 bases from J, the junction kept 7 bases outside the gene matches. The CDR3 is 15 residues long. Germline V gene sequence: CDR1 SNHLY, CDR2 FYNNEI. CDR3 protein: CASSPGRGVSYEQYF. For the CDR3, the DNA is TGTGCCAGCAGTCCCGGACGGGGGGTCTCCTACGAGCAGTACTTC.

The chain links TRBV20-1 to TRBJ2-7, with TRBD2 as a possible D gene (5 bases). The CDR3 loop spans 10 amino acids. Germline values: CDR1 DFQATT, CDR2 SNEGSKA (reference sequence). With 6 bases removed from V and 5 bases from J, the gap between germline ends came to 8 bases. The CDR3 protein is CSAAEDEQYF. Here the CDR3 DNA reads TGCAGTGCGGCGGAGGACGAGCAGTACTTC.

This chain links TRBV9 with TRBJ2-3; D unclear. Trimming cost V 0 bases and J 4 bases, with 12 bases left between them. The CDR3 is 15 residues long. The V gene's germline CDR1 is SGDLS and CDR2 YYNGEE. CDR3 DNA sequence: TGTGCCAGCAGCGTAGAAGGAAGTCGGGCAGATACGCAGTATTTT. The encoded protein is CASSVEGSRADTQYF.

This sequence joins TRBV5-1 and TRBJ2-5; a weak D match, TRBD2 (5 bases). Between the trimmed V and J ends, which lost 5 bases and 7 bases, there was a span of 9 bases. Germline V gives CDR1 SGHRS, CDR2 YFSETQ. The CDR3 sequence is 11 residues long. CDR3 coding DNA: TGCGCCAGCAGGGCCGCGGGGACCCAGTACTTC. Translating gives CASRAAGTQYF.

This clone occurred once. J is TRBJ2-7 and V is TRBV6-4, with 14 bases fitting TRBD2. Germline V lookup: CDR1 MRHNA, CDR2 SNTAGT. V lost 0 bases and J lost 9; bases outside the gene matches: 22. This CDR3 spans 21 amino acids. CDR3 nucleotide sequence: TGTGCCAGCAGTGACTCGCTCGTAACCGGACTAGCGGGGGGTATGATCCGAGGGCAGTACTTC. Amino acids: CASSDSLVTGLAGGMIRGQYF.

The V call is TRBV28, the J call TRBJ2-7; D perhaps matches TRBD2 (7 bases). V lost 6 bases, J lost 0 bases, and 12 bases lay in between. The CDR3 length is 14 residues. Looked up from germline, CDR1 is MDHEN and CDR2 is SYDVKM. The CDR3 spells CASSPGGPSYEQYF. The CDR3 coding sequence is TGTGCCAGCAGCCCCGGGGGGCCCTCCTACGAGCAGTACTTC.

The rearrangement uses TRBV30 and TRBJ2-7; no reliable D call. V was trimmed by 5 bases and J by 6 bases, leaving 11 bases between them. The germline gives CDR1 GTSNPN, CDR2 SVGIG (reference sequence). The CDR3 has 11 residues. DNA for the CDR3: TGTGCCTGGGGGCCCTTAAGCGAGCAGTACTTC. Translating it yields CAWGPLSEQYF. The full variable domain, its missing parts supplied by reference TRBV30 and TRBJ2-7, is SQTIHQWPATLVQPVGSPLSLECTVEGTSNPNLYWYRQAAGRGLQLLFYSVGIGQISSEVPQNLSASRPQDRQFILSSKKLLLSDSGFYLCAWGPLSEQYFGPGTRLTVT.

The gene calls are TRBV5-1 and TRBJ2-7; no clear D. CDR1 is SGHRS, CDR2 YFSETQ, per germline. V lost 0 bases and J lost 5, with 6 bases in between. This CDR3 has 12 amino acids. The CDR3 sequence: CASSLGHHEQYF. Written as DNA, the CDR3 is TGCGCCAGCAGCTTGGGGCACCACGAGCAGTACTTC.

The rearrangement joins TRBV9 to TRBJ2-7; TRBD1 agrees at 8 bases. The V gene's germline CDR1 is SGDLS and CDR2 YYNGEE. The trim removed 3 bases at V and 4 bases at J, leaving 15 bases unmatched. The CDR3 consists of 17 residues. Here the CDR3 DNA reads TGTGCCAGCAGCGCCACTCGTGAAGGGACAGGACCATACGAGCAGTACTTC. This codes for CASSATREGTGPYEQYF.

The chain carries TRBV5-1 and TRBJ2-7; perhaps TRBD1 as D (6 bases). Per the germline V gene, CDR1 is SGHRS and CDR2 is YFSETQ. Deletions cut 1 base from V and 1 base from J, with 12 bases between. The length of the CDR3 is 15 residues. The CDR3 protein is CASSLQGQQSYEQYF. Here the CDR3 DNA reads TGCGCCAGCAGCTTGCAGGGGCAGCAATCCTACGAGCAGTACTTC.

The chain joins TRBV5-1 to TRBJ2-7, with a tentative D call TRBD1 (5 bases). CDR1 is SGHRS and CDR2 is YFSETQ in the germline V gene. Trimming removed 4 bases at V and 2 bases at J, with 13 bases between. The CDR3 has 14 residues. CDR3 DNA: TGCGCCAGCAGCGCCCAGACAGCCGCCTACGAGCAGTACTTC. This encodes CASSAQTAAYEQYF.